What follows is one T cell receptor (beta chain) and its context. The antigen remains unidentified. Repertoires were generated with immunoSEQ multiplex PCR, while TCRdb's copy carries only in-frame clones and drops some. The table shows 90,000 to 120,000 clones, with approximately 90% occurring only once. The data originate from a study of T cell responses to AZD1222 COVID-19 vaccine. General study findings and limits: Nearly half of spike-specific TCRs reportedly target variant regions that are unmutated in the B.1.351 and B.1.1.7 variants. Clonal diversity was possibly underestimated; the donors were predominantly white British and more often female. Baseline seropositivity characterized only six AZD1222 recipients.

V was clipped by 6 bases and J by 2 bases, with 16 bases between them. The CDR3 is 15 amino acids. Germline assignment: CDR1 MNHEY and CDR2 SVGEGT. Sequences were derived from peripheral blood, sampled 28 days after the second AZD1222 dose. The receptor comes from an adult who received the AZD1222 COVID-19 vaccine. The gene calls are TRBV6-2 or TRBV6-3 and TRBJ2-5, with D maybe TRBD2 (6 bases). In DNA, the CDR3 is TGTGCCAGCAGCGCTATAACTAGCAGGCAAGAGACCCAGTACTTC. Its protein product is CASSAITSRQETQYF.